Detailed here is one T cell receptor (beta chain). Its target is not known. The data were taken from a study of glioma-infiltrating T cells. Points from the study as a whole: Non-neoplastic patients had below-expected tissue-blood divergence, while all gliomas exceeded expectation. Only very few CDR3 sequences appeared in both tissue and blood.

Amplification of TCR alpha and beta CDR3 regions from RNA used iRepertoire nested multiplex PCR. For one-step reverse transcription and amplification, 100-400 ng of tissue mRNA or PBMC total RNA was used. TCRdb re-called the multiplex PCR reads with MiXCR, one entry per CDR3 protein. The profile shows some 130,000 distinct CDR3 sequences, around 25% of them singletons. Germline CDR1 SGHVS, CDR2 FNYEAQ. The CDR3 spans 17 residues. V shed 3 bases and J shed 0 bases, with 17 bases lying between them. The rearrangement joins TRBV7-6 to TRBJ2-5; either TRBD1 or TRBD2 may fit D (5 bases each). Sequenced: glioma tissue, nonneoplastic brain tissue, or PBMCs (not recorded which). The receptor comes from a human donor with low-grade glioma or glioblastoma, undergoing nonglioma brain surgery, or in good health (not recorded which). In DNA, the CDR3 is TGTGCCAGCAGCTTTAGACGGGACGGACCGTACCAAGAGACCCAGTACTTC. Residues: CASSFRRDGPYQETQYF.